The 4 T cell receptor beta chains in this list originate from one sample, sequenced in a study of cytomegalovirus exposure and HLA in healthy donors. With 60 Vbeta and 13 Jbeta primers, the PCR was carried out. Assay: immunoSEQ multiplex PCR; the TCRdb copy retains only in-frame clones and omits some. The data contain 65,000 to 100,000 clones, nearly 80% of them singletons. Input material: PBMCs. These receptors were obtained from a female donor in good health and CMV-seronegative.

The chain links TRBV13 to TRBJ2-4, with a possible D match to TRBD2 (6 bases). The CDR3 sequence is 12 residues long. Trimming left V 4 bases short and J 8 bases short, with 9 bases between. CDR1 is PRHDT, CDR2 FYEKMQ, per germline (reference sequence). CDR3 DNA: TGTGCCAGCAGCTCAGGGACTGACATTCAGTACTTC. Protein sequence: CASSSGTDIQYF.

The V call is TRBV28, the J call TRBJ2-2; 7 nucleotides match TRBD2. V gave up 5 bases and J gave up 2 bases; unmatched junction bases: 2. Germline CDR1 reads MDHEN; CDR2 reads SYDVKM. There are 14 residues in the CDR3. The CDR3 loop reads CASSPSGNTGELFF. CDR3 in DNA: TGTGCCAGCAGTCCTAGCGGCAACACCGGGGAGCTGTTTTTT.

This chain joins TRBV28 and TRBJ1-2, with 9 bases identical to TRBD1. The CDR3 consists of 16 residues. Trimming at V came to 6 bases and at J to 2 bases, leaving 10 bases not matched to a gene. Germline lookup yields CDR1 MDHEN and CDR2 SYDVKM. The CDR3 nucleotides read TGTGCCAGCAGGTCCAACGGGGACAGGGAAAACTATGGCTACACCTTC. This sequence encodes CASRSNGDRENYGYTF.

CDR3 in DNA: TGCAGCACCGTCTCGACAGGGGGCGCAGATACGCAGTATTTT. Its translation is CSTVSTGGADTQYF. The gene calls are TRBV29-1 and TRBJ2-3; TRBD1 matches at 10 bases. Germline CDR1 is SQVTM and CDR2 is ANQGSEA. This CDR3 region has 14 residues. V shed 8 bases, J shed 4 bases, and the junction held 9 bases outside the gene matches.